One sample yielded the 20 T cell receptor beta chains listed below, sequenced in a study of PD-1 blockade in classical Hodgkin lymphoma. Here immunoSEQ multiplex PCR was the method, and the copy in TCRdb shows in-frame clones only, minus some. The sample has some 21,000 clones; less than 75% are singletons. Time point: cycle 4 day 1 (C4D1), after 6 weeks of nivolumab. Relapse after autologous stem cell transplantation occurred in every patient, and brentuximab vedotin exposure varied. This specimen was peripheral blood mononuclear cells (PBMCs), taken before the fourth cycle of nivolumab. The source is a human donor with classical Hodgkin lymphoma.

This clone was picked up a small number of times. The V gene is TRBV4-3, the J gene TRBJ1-4; the D gene is possibly TRBD1 (5 bases). Germline V CDR1 and CDR2: LGHNA, YSLEER. The CDR3 is 16 residues long. Trimming left V 0 bases short and J 6 bases short, with 14 bases between. CDR3 residues: CASSQDWTRYHEKLFF. CDR3 bases: TGCGCCAGCAGCCAAGATTGGACACGGTACCATGAAAAACTGTTTTTT.

This chain uses TRBV30 with TRBJ1-2; D unclear. Per germline, CDR1 GTSNPN and CDR2 SVGIG (reference sequence). Deletions cut 2 bases from V and 6 bases from J, with 19 bases between. The CDR3 contains 15 residues. The CDR3, as DNA: TGTGCCTGGAGTCTTACAATTAGGACCAGCCATGGCTACACCTTC. Translating gives CAWSLTIRTSHGYTF.

The chain joins TRBV10-3 to TRBJ2-7; no reliable D call. CDR3 size: 14 residues. Germline V gene data show CDR1 as ENHRY and CDR2 as SYGVKD. Trimming took off 2 bases at V and 0 bases at J, with 8 bases between the two ends. This CDR3 is CAISESPDSYEQYF. The CDR3 region has the DNA TGTGCCATCAGTGAGAGTCCGGACTCCTACGAGCAGTACTTC.

This chain uses TRBV6-1 with TRBJ2-7, with D unclear. The V end was cut by 4 bases, the J end by 6 bases, with 16 bases between. CDR1 and CDR2 from the germline V gene are MNHNS and SASEGT. This CDR3 comprises 14 residues. CDR3 amino acids: CASSGLLALGEQYF. CDR3 nucleotides: TGTGCCAGCAGTGGCCTTTTGGCCCTCGGCGAGCAGTACTTC.

The rearrangement links TRBV19 to TRBJ1-2, with TRBD1 matching over 7 bases. CDR1 is LNHDA and CDR2 is SQIVND in the germline V gene (reference sequence). The CDR3 totals 16 residues. The V and J ends lost 1 base and 8 bases, in that order; junction bases with no gene match: 13. This chain's CDR3 is CASSIAPTGLPGGYTF. In DNA, the CDR3 is TGTGCCAGTAGTATAGCCCCGACAGGGCTCCCAGGCGGCTACACCTTC.

This chain joins TRBV2 and TRBJ1-1, with D possibly matching TRBD1 (5 bases). V was pared by 3 bases and J by 3 bases, with 14 bases between. Germline V gene sequence: CDR1 SNHLY, CDR2 FYNNEI. This CDR3 spans 15 amino acids. The CDR3 reads CASSDNRGRDTEAFF. The DNA for the CDR3 is TGTGCCAGCAGTGATAATCGGGGGAGGGACACTGAAGCTTTCTTT.

This chain links TRBV18 with TRBJ1-4, with 10 bases matching TRBD1. CDR1 is KGHSH, CDR2 LQKENI, per germline. This CDR3 is built from 16 residues. V dropped 7 bases and J dropped 2; count of bases not matched to a gene: 7. This CDR3 reads CASFRDRGLTNEKLFF. In DNA, the CDR3 is TGTGCCAGCTTCCGGGACAGGGGACTCACTAATGAAAAACTGTTTTTT.

In its sample, this clone was seen once. The chain has TRBV7-8 and TRBJ1-2; no reliable D call. Germline V CDR1 and CDR2: SGHVS, FQNEAQ. V lost 1 base to trimming and J lost 6 bases, with 21 bases between them. CDR3 length equals 17 residues. CDR3 bases: TGTGCCAGCAGCTTAGAATATATCCGGGCCTGGGGAAATGGCTACACCTTC. Its protein is CASSLEYIRAWGNGYTF.

Here the CDR3 reads CARSLGGQGIFYEQYF. The CDR3 DNA is TGTGCCAGAAGCTTGGGGGGACAGGGGATTTTCTACGAGCAGTACTTC. V gene TRBV7-5 combines with J gene TRBJ2-7; the table's D call TRBD1 went unverified against the DNA. TRBV7-5 counts as a pseudogene. This CDR3 contains 16 residues.

The rearrangement uses TRBV5-1 and TRBJ2-1; a possible D gene is TRBD1 (5 bases). This CDR3 is built from 17 residues. The germline V gene encodes CDR1 SGHRS and CDR2 YFSETQ. The V gene lost 0 bases and the J gene lost 2 bases, with 15 bases spanning the gap. The CDR3, as DNA: TGCGCCAGCAGCTTGGCCGACAGACCCGGCGCCTACAATGAGCAGTTCTTC. Translation gives CASSLADRPGAYNEQFF.

V and J are TRBV2 and TRBJ1-5; no firm D call. The germline gives CDR1 SNHLY, CDR2 FYNNEI. Trimming cost V 4 bases and J 2 bases, with 9 bases left between them. CDR3 size: 14 residues. The CDR3 DNA sequence: TGTGCCAGCAGTGGCGGGCGTGGCAATCAGCCCCAGCATTTT. This translates into CASSGGRGNQPQHF.

The rearrangement joins TRBV27 to TRBJ1-1, with 7 bases identical to TRBD1. The junction had 10 bases not matched to a gene; V was cut back by 6 bases and J by 9 bases. The CDR3 is made up of 13 amino acids. The V gene's germline CDR1 is MNHEY and CDR2 SMNVEV (reference sequence). CDR3 bases: TGTGCCAGCAGGGGGGGGATGGACAGGAAAGCTTTCTTT. Translation gives CASRGGMDRKAFF.

The CDR3 coding sequence is TGCGCCAGCAGGCGGGACAGGGGCGAGCAGTACTTC. Translated, it gives CASRRDRGEQYF. V and J are TRBV10-1 and TRBJ2-7; 10 bases align to TRBD1. The V gene end was trimmed by 6 bases and the J gene end by 6 bases; junction bases not matched to a gene: 2. The V gene's germline CDR1 is WNHNN and CDR2 SYGVQD (reference sequence). CDR3 size: 12 residues.

The V gene is TRBV11-3, the J gene TRBJ1-2, with D possibly TRBD1 on 5 matching bases. The CDR3 is 16 amino acids. Germline-derived CDR1 and CDR2 are SGHNT and YENEEA. The V end lost 0 bases, the J end lost 1 base, and 12 bases lay between the germline ends. For the CDR3, the DNA is TGTGCCAGCAGCTTAGAGGGGCGGCAGAGTAACTATGGCTACACCTTC. It yields the protein CASSLEGRQSNYGYTF.

This clone was recorded only once. The rearrangement uses TRBV14 and TRBJ2-1; 10 bases align to TRBD1. This CDR3 has 17 residues. The germline gives CDR1 SGHDN, CDR2 FVKESK. J gave up 2 bases and V 5 bases, and 9 bases lay outside the gene matches. CDR3 in DNA: TGTGCCAGCAGCGCTCGCCCGGGACAGGGGACCTACAATGAGCAGTTCTTC. Amino acid sequence: CASSARPGQGTYNEQFF.

In its sample, this clone ranks as medium-sized (0.01 to 0.1%). The chain combines TRBV7-9 with TRBJ2-2, with D hard to call. Looked up from germline, CDR1 is SEHNR and CDR2 is FQNEAQ (reference sequence). The CDR3 sequence is 16 residues long. V was shortened by 6 bases and J by 3 bases, with 17 bases between the two germline ends. The CDR3 DNA reads TGTGCCAGCAGAGAAACCACGGCACACTACACCGGGGAGCTGTTTTTT. It yields the protein CASRETTAHYTGELFF.

The chain links TRBV11-3 to TRBJ1-2; D gene ambiguous. The CDR3 is 15 residues long. V lost 0 bases to trimming and J lost 5 bases, with 13 bases between them. Looked up from germline, CDR1 is SGHNT and CDR2 is YENEEA. CDR3 residues: CASSLDRRALYGYTF. The CDR3 nucleotides are TGTGCCAGCAGCTTAGACCGGCGCGCCCTTTATGGCTACACCTTC. The variable domain in full, with the rest retrieved from reference TRBV11-3 and TRBJ1-2, is EAGVVQSPRYKIIEKKQPVAFWCNPISGHNTLYWYLQNLGQGPELLIRYENEEAVDDSQLPKDRFSAERLKGVDSTLKIQPAELGDSAVYLCASSLDRRALYGYTFGSGTRLTVV.

V usage is TRBV4-3 and J usage is TRBJ2-7; a possible D gene is TRBD1 (6 bases). Per germline, CDR1 LGHNA and CDR2 YSLEER. Deletions cut 0 bases from V and 4 bases from J, with 13 bases between. The CDR3 loop spans 15 amino acids. CDR3 DNA sequence: TGCGCCAGCAGCCAAGATATCGTACAGGGTTACGAGCAGTACTTC. As protein: CASSQDIVQGYEQYF.

This clone has more than one count but fewer than ten. V and J are TRBV5-1 and TRBJ2-3; D remains unclear. CDR1 is SGHRS and CDR2 is YFSETQ in the germline V gene. Trimming pared 4 bases from V and 0 bases from J, leaving 6 bases between. This CDR3 is 13 amino acids long. This CDR3 is CASSPSSTDTQYF. The CDR3 coding sequence is TGCGCCAGCAGCCCATCAAGCACAGATACGCAGTATTTT.

Details on this clone: The same CDR3 arises from other DNA sequences in this sample as well. V and J are TRBV5-6 and TRBJ2-5; TRBD1 agrees at 9 bases. The CDR3 spans 15 residues. CDR1 and CDR2 from the germline V gene are SGHDT and YYEEEE. V lost 4 bases and J lost 5; bases outside the gene matches: 9. The CDR3 sequence: CASSLEQGAGETQYF. As DNA, the CDR3 is TGTGCCAGCAGCCTGGAACAGGGGGCAGGGGAGACCCAGTACTTC.